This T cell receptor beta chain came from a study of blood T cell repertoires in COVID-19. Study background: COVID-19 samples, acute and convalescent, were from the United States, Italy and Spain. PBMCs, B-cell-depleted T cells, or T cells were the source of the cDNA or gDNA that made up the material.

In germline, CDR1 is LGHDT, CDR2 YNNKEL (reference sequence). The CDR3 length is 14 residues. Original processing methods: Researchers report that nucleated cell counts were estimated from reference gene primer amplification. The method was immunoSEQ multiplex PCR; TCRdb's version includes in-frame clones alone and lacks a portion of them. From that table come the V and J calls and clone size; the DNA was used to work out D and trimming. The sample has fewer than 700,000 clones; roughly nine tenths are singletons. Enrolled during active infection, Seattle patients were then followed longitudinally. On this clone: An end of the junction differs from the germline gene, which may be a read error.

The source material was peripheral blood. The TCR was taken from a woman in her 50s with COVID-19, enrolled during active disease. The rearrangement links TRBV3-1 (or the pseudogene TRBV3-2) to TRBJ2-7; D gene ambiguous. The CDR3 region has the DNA TGTGCCAGCAGCAAAGAAGTCAGGCCCTACGAGCAGTACTTC. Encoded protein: CASSKEVRPYEQYF.